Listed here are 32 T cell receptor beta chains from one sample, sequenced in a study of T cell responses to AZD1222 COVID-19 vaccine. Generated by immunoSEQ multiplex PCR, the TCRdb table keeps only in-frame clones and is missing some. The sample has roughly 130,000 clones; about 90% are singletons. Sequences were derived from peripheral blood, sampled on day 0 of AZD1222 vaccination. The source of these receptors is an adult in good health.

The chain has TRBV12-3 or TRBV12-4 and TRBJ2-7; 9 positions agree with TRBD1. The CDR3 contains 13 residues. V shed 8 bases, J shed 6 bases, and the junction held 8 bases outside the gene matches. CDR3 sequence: CASLLTGGGEQYF. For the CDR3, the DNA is TGTGCCAGCCTCCTTACAGGGGGCGGCGAGCAGTACTTC.

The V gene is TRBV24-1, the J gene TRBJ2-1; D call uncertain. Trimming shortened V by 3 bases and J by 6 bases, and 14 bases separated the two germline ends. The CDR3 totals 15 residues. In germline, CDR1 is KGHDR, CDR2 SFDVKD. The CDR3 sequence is CATSDPDKILNEQFF. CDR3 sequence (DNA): TGTGCCACCAGTGATCCTGACAAGATCCTCAATGAGCAGTTCTTC.

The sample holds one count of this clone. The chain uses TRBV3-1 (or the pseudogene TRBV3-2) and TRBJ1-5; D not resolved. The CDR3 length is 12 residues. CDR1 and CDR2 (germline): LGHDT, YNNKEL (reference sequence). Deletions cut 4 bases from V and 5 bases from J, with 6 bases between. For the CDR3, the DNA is TGTGCCAGCAGCCTCAATGATCAGCCCCAGCATTTT. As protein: CASSLNDQPQHF.

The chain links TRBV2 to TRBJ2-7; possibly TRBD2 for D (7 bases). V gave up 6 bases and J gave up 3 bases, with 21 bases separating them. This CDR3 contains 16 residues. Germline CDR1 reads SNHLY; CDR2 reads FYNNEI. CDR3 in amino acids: CASSNPRGANRYEQYF. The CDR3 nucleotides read TGTGCCAGCAGCAACCCCCGGGGGGCGAACCGCTACGAGCAGTACTTC.

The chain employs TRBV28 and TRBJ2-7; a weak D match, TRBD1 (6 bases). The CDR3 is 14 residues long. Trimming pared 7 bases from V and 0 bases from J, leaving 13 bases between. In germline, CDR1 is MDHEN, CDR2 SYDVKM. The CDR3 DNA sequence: TGTGCCAGCAACCCGGGACACTACTCCTACGAGCAGTACTTC. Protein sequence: CASNPGHYSYEQYF.

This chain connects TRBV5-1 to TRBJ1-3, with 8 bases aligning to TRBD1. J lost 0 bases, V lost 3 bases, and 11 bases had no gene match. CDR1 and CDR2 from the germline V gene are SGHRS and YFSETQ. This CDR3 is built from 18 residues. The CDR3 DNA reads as TGCGCCAGCAGCTCTGGTCCGACAGGGGACTACTCTGGAAACACCATATATTTT. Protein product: CASSSGPTGDYSGNTIYF.

This CDR3 is CASSLETGSEQYF. The CDR3 DNA reads as TGTGCCAGCAGCTTGGAAACAGGTTCCGAGCAGTACTTC. The rearrangement links TRBV5-6 to TRBJ2-7, with D possibly being TRBD1 (5 bases). Germline V lookup: CDR1 SGHDT, CDR2 YYEEEE. Trimming cost V 0 bases and J 6 bases, with 10 bases left between them. This CDR3 comprises 13 residues.

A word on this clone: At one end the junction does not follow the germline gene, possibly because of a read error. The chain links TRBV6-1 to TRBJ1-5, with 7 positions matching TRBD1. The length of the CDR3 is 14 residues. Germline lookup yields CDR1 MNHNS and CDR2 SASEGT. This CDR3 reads CASSELGGNQPQHF. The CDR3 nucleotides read TGTGCCAGCAGTGAACTAGGGGGCAACCAGCCCCAGCATTTT.

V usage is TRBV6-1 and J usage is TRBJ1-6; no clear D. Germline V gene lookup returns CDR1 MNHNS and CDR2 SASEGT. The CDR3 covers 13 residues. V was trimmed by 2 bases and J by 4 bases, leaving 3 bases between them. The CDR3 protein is CASSEFYNSPLHF. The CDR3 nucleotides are TGTGCCAGCAGTGAATTTTATAATTCACCCCTCCACTTT.

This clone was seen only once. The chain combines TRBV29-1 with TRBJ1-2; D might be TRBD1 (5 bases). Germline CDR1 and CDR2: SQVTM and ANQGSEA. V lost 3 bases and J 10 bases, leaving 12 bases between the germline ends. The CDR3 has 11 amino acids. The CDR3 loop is CSVEAGRLYTF. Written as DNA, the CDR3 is TGCAGCGTTGAGGCGGGACGGCTCTACACCTTC.

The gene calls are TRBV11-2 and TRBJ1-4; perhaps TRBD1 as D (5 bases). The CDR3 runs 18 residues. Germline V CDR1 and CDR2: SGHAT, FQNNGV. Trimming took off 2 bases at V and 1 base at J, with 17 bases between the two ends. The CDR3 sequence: CASSLMTVRLGTNEKLFF. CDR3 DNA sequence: TGTGCCAGCAGCTTAATGACAGTTAGATTGGGAACTAATGAAAAACTGTTTTTT.

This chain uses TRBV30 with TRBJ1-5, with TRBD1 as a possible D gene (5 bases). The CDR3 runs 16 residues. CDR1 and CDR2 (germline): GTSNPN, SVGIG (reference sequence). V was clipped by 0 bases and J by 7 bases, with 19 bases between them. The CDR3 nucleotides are TGTGCCTGGAGTGTACGGGATCAAGGGGCCAGACAGCCCCAGCATTTT. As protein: CAWSVRDQGARQPQHF.

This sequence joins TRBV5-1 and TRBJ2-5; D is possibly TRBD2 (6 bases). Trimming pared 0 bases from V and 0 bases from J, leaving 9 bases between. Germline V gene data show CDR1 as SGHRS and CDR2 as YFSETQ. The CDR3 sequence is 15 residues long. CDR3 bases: TGCGCCAGCAGCTTGGGCGGAGGGGACCAAGAGACCCAGTACTTC. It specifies CASSLGGGDQETQYF. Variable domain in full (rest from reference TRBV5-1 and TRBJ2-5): KAGVTQTPRYLIKTRGQQVTLSCSPISGHRSVSWYQQTPGQGLQFLFEYFSETQRNKGNFPGRFSGRQFSNSRSEMNVSTLELGDSALYLCASSLGGGDQETQYFGPGTRLLVL.

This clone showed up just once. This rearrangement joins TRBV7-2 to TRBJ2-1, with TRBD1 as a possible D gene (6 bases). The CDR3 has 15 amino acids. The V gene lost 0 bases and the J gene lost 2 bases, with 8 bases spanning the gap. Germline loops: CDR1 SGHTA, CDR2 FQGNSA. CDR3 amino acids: CASSLAGAPYNEQFF. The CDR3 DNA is TGTGCCAGCAGCTTAGCGGGGGCCCCCTACAATGAGCAGTTCTTC.

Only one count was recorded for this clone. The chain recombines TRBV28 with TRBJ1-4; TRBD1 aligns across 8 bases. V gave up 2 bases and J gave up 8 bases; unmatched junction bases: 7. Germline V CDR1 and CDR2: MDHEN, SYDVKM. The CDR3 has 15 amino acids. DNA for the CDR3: TGTGCCAGCAGTTTACGATACAGGGGGGGAGAAAAACTGTTTTTT. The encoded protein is CASSLRYRGGEKLFF.

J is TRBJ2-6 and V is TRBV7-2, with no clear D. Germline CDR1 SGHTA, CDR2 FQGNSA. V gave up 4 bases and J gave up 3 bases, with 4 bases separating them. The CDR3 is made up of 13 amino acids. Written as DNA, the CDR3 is TGTGCCAGCAGCTCGCTTGGGGCCAACGTCCTGACTTTC. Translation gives CASSSLGANVLTF.

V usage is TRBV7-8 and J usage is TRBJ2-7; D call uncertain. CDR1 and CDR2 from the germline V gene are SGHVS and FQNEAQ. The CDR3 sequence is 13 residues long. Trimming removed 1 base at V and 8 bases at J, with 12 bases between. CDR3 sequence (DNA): TGTGCCAGCAGCTTAGTCGCAGATCGAAAGCAGTACTTC. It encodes CASSLVADRKQYF. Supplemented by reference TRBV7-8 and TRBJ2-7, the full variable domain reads GAGVSQSPRYKVAKRGQDVALRCDPISGHVSLFWYQQALGQGPEFLTYFQNEAQLDKSGLPSDRFFAERPEGSVSTLKIQRTQQEDSAVYLCASSLVADRKQYFGPGTRLTVT.

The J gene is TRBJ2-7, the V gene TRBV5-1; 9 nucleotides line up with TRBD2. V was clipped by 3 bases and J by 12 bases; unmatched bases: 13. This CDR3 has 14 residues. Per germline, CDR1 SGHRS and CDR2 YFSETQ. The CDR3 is CASSSRGGFESAYF. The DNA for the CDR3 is TGCGCCAGCAGCTCGCGGGGGGGTTTCGAGTCAGCGTACTTC.

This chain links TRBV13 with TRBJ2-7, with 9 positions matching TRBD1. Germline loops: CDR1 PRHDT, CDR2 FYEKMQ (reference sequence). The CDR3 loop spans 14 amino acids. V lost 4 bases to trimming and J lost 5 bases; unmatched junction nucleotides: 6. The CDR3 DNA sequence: TGTGCCAGCAGCTCCGGGACAGGGTCCCACGAGCAGTACTTC. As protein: CASSSGTGSHEQYF.

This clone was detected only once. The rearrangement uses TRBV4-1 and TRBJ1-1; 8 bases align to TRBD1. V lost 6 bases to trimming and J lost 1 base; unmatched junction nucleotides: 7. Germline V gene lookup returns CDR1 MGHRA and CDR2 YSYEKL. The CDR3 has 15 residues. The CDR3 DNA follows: TGCGCCAGCAGTTGGACAGGGTCGGCGAACACTGAAGCTTTCTTT. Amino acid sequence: CASSWTGSANTEAFF.

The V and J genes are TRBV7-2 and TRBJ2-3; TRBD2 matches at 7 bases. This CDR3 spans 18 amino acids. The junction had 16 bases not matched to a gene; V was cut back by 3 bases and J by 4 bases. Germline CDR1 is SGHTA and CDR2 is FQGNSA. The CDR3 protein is CASSLPPYQTSWADTQYF. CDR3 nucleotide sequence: TGTGCCAGCAGCTTGCCCCCATACCAGACTAGCTGGGCAGATACGCAGTATTTT.

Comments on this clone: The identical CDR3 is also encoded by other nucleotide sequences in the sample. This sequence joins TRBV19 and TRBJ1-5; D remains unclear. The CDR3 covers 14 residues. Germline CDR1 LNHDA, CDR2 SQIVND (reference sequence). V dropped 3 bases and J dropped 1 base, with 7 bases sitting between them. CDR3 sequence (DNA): TGTGCCAGTAGTATTGGCGGGAGCAATCAGCCCCAGCATTTT. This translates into CASSIGGSNQPQHF.

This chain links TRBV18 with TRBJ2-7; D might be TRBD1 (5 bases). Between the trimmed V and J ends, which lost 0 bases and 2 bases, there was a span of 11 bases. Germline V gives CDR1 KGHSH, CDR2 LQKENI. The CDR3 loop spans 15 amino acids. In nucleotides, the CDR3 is TGTGCCAGCTCACCACCCGCCAGGACAACCTACGAGCAGTACTTC. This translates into CASSPPARTTYEQYF.

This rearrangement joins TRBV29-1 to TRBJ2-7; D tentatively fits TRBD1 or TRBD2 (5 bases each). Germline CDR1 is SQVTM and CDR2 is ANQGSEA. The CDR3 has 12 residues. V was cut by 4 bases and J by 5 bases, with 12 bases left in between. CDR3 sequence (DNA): TGCAGCGTTGGGGGGAAAAAACACGAGCAGTACTTC. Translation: CSVGGKKHEQYF.

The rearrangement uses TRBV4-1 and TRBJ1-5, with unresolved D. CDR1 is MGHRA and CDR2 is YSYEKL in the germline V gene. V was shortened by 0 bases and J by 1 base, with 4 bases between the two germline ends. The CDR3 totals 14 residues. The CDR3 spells CASSQEVSNQPQHF. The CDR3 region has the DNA TGCGCCAGCAGCCAAGAGGTCAGCAATCAGCCCCAGCATTTT.

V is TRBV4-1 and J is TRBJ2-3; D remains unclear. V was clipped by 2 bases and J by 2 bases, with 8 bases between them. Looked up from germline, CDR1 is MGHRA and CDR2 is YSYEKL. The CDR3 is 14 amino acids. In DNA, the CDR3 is TGCGCCAGCAGCCAAACGACAAACACAGATACGCAGTATTTT. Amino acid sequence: CASSQTTNTDTQYF.

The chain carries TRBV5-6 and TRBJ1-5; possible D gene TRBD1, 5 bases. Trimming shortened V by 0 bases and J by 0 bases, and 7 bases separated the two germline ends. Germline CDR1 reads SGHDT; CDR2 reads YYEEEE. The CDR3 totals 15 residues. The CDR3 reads CASSLAQGSNQPQHF. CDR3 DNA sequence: TGTGCCAGCAGCTTGGCTCAGGGTAGCAATCAGCCCCAGCATTTT.

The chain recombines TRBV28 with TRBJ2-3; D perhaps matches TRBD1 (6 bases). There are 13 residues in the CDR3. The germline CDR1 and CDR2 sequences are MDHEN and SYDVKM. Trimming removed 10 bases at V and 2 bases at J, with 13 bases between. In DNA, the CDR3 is TGTGCCACTGGGGACACGCACACAGATACGCAGTATTTT. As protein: CATGDTHTDTQYF.

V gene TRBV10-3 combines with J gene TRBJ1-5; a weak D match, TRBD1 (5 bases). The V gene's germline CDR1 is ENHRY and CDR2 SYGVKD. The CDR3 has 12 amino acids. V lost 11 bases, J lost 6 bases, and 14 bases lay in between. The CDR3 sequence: CASSGVGQPQHF. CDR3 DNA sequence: TGTGCCTCCTCGGGGGTGGGTCAGCCCCAGCATTTT.

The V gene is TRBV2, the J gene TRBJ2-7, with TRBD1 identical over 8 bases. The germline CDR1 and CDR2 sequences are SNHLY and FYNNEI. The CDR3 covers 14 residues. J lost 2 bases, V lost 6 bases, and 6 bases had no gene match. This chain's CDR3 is CASRGTGRTYEQYF. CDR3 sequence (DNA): TGTGCCAGCAGGGGGACAGGCAGGACCTACGAGCAGTACTTC.

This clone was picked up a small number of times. The CDR3 DNA sequence: TGTGCCAGCAGCTTGGGTTTGACCAGGGGGCGTTTCGGTGAAGCTTTCTTT. This translates into CASSLGLTRGRFGEAFF. The chain couples TRBV7-9 to TRBJ1-1, with TRBD1 matching over 8 bases. Looked up from germline, CDR1 is SEHNR and CDR2 is FQNEAQ (reference sequence). V lost 3 bases, J lost 7 bases, and 16 bases stayed unmatched. The CDR3 consists of 17 residues.

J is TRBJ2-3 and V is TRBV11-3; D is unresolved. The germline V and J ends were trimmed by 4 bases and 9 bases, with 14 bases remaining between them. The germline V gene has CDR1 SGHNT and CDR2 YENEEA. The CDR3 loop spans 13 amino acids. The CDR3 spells CASSSRRTPTQYF. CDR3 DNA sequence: TGTGCCAGCAGCTCCCGTAGGACCCCGACGCAGTATTTT.